Sequencing of this T cell receptor (beta chain) was carried out in a study of blood T cell repertoires in COVID-19. The overall study: Samples representing acute and convalescent COVID-19 were sourced from the United States, Italy and Spain. Nucleic acid was either cDNA or gDNA, and it came from T cells, B-cell-depleted T cells, or PBMCs.

Authors' methods: Quantification of nucleated cells was approximated via reference gene primer amplification. The method was immunoSEQ multiplex PCR; TCRdb's version includes in-frame clones alone and lacks a portion of them. V and J calls and clone size are as listed in that table; D and trimming were resolved from the DNA. The data contain roughly 480,000 clones, approximately 92% of them singletons. Per the germline V gene, CDR1 is SGHNT and CDR2 is YYREEE (reference sequence). The junction had 10 bases not matched to a gene; V was cut back by 6 bases and J by 2 bases. The CDR3 consists of 15 residues. The Seattle patients joined while their infection was active and were tracked longitudinally afterward.

The TCR originated in a man aged 18 to 29 with COVID-19, enrolled during active disease. The sequencing sample was made of peripheral blood. The rearrangement joins TRBV5-4 to TRBJ2-5, with 7 bases matching TRBD2. The CDR3 coding sequence is TGTGCCAGCACCAGAGGCGGGGGTGGGCAAGAGACCCAGTACTTC. Protein: CASTRGGGGQETQYF. Together with reference TRBV5-4 and TRBJ2-5, the CDR3 gives the full variable domain: ETGVTQSPTHLIKTRGQQVTLRCSSQSGHNTVSWYQQALGQGPQFIFQYYREEENGRGNFPPRFSGLQFPNYSSELNVNALELDDSALYLCASTRGGGGQETQYFGPGTRLLVL.